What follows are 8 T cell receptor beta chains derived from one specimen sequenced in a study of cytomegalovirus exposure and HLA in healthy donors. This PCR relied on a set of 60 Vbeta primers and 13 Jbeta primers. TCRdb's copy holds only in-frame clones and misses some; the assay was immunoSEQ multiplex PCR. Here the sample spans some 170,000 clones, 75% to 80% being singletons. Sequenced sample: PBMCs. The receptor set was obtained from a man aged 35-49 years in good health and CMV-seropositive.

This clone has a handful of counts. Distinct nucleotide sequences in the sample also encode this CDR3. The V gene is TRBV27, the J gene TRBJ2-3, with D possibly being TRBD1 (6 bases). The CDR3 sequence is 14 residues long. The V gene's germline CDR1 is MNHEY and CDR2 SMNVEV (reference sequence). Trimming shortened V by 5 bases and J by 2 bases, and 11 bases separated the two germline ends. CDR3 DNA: TGTGCCAGCAGTCCTGGACAGAACACAGATACGCAGTATTTT. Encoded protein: CASSPGQNTDTQYF.

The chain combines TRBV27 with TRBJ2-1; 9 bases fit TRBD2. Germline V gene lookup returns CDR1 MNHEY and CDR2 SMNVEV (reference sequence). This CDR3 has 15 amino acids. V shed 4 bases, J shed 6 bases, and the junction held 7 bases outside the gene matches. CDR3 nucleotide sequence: TGTGCCAGCAGTTCGGGACTAGCCGGGGGCAATGAGCAGTTCTTC. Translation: CASSSGLAGGNEQFF.

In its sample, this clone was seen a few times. The CDR3 DNA sequence: TGTGCCAGTAGGGGACAGGGTGTGGGAACTAATGAAAAACTGTTTTTT. Amino acid sequence: CASRGQGVGTNEKLFF. V and J are TRBV19 and TRBJ1-4, with 9 bases identical to TRBD1. CDR3 length: 16 residues. V lost 6 bases, J lost 1 base, and 6 bases stayed unmatched. The germline CDR1 and CDR2 sequences are LNHDA and SQIVND (reference sequence).

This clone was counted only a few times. CDR3 DNA: TGCGCCAGCAACGATCAGCCGGGGGGCGCGAACACTGAAGCTTTCTTT. Amino acids: CASNDQPGGANTEAFF. The chain recombines TRBV5-1 with TRBJ1-1; tentative D call: TRBD1 (6 bases). V lost 6 bases to trimming and J lost 1 base, with 19 bases between them. Per the germline V gene, CDR1 is SGHRS and CDR2 is YFSETQ. The CDR3 is made up of 16 amino acids.

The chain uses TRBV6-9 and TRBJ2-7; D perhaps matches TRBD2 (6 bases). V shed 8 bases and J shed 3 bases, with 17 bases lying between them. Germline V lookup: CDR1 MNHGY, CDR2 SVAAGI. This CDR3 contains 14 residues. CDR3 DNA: TGTGCCAGCGGCAAGGAGGGCAAGAGCTACGAGCAGTACTTC. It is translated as CASGKEGKSYEQYF.

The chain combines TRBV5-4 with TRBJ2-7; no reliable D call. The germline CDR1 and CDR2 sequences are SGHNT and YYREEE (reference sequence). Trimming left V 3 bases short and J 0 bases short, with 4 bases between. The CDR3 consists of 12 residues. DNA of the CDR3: TGTGCCAGCAGCTCCCTCTCCTACGAGCAGTACTTC. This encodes CASSSLSYEQYF. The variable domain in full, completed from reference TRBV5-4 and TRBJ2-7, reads ETGVTQSPTHLIKTRGQQVTLRCSSQSGHNTVSWYQQALGQGPQFIFQYYREEENGRGNFPPRFSGLQFPNYSSELNVNALELDDSALYLCASSSLSYEQYFGPGTRLTVT.

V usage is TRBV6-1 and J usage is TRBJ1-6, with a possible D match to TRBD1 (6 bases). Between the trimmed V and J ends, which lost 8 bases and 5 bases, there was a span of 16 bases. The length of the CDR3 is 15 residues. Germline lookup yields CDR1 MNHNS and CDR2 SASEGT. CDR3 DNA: TGTGCCAGCTGTCTTCATACAGGGAATAATTCACCCCTCCACTTT. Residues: CASCLHTGNNSPLHF.

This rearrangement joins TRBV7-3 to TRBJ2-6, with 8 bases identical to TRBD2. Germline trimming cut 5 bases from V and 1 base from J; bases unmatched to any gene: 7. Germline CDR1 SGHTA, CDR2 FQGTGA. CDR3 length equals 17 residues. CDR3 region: CASSPFGGASGANVLTF. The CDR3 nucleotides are TGTGCCAGCAGCCCCTTCGGGGGGGCTTCTGGGGCCAACGTCCTGACTTTC. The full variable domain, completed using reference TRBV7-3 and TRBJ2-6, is GAGVSQTPSNKVTEKGKYVELRCDPISGHTALYWYRQSLGQGPEFLIYFQGTGAADDSGLPNDRFFAVRPEGSVSTLKIQRTERGDSAVYLCASSPFGGASGANVLTFGAGSRLTVL.